Listed here is a single TCR beta chain. Cohort allocation depended upon clinical history that participants reported. In the original workflow: Amplification from reference gene primers served as the basis for estimated nucleated cell counts. TCRdb keeps only in-frame clones here, not all; method: immunoSEQ multiplex PCR. D and trimming were read from the DNA, whereas the V and J calls and clone size are those reported in that table. The sample contains some 200,000 clones, 86% of which appear only once. The source of the sample is a study of blood T cell repertoires in COVID-19. CDR3 length equals 15 residues. Germline CDR1 is SGHTA and CDR2 is FQGNSA. V shed 5 bases and J shed 5 bases, with 15 bases lying between them.

The source is a woman aged 40 to 49 with acute COVID-19. This chain joins TRBV7-2 and TRBJ1-4, with no clear D. Sequenced material: PBMCs or T cells enriched from blood (not recorded which). CDR3 in amino acids: CASSLGDSGNEKLFF. The CDR3, as DNA: TGTGCCAGCAGCCTCGGGGATAGTGGGAATGAAAAACTGTTTTTT.